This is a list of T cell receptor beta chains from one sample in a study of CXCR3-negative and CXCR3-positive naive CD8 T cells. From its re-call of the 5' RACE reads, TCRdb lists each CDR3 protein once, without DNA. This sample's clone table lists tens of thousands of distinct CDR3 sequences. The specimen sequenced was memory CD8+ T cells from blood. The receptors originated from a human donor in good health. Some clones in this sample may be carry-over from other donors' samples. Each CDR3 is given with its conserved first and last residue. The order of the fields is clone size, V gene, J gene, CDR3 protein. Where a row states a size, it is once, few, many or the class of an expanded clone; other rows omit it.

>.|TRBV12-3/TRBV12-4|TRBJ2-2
CASTLRAGELFF
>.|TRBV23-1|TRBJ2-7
CASASMTCSYEQYF
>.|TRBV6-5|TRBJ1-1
CASRTGGYTEAFF
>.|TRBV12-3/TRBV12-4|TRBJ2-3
CASRRLAGASGTDTQYF
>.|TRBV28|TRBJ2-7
CATVVNYEQYF
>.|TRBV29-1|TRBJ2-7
CSVEDEPGQGLAYEQYF
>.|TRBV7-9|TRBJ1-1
CASSAAGSWRAEAFF
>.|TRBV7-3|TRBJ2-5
CASSLTGGRETQYF
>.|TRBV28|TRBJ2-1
CASSAGRISGRAWSYNEQFF
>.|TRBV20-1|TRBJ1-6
CSVGTPGTVFSPLHF
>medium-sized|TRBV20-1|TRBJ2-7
CSARLDRGEQYF
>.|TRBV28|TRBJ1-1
CASSLSPRQEATEAFF
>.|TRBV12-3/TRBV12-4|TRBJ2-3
CASRRQGSSTDTQYF
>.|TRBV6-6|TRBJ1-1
CASSFQGTEAFF
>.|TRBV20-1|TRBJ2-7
CSARPLAGDSYEQYF
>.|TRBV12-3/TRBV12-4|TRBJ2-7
CASILAGGHEQYF
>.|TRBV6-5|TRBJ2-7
CASSYSTPTGKNLYEQYF
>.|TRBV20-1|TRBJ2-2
CSASTRDTGELFF
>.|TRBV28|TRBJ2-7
CASSPWPYEQYF
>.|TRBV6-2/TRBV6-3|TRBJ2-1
CASSPTGDGYNEQFF
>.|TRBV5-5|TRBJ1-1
CASSFPMGGITEAFF
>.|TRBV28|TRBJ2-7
CASSRGSVSYEQYF
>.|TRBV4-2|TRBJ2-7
CASSQGTSSGYEQYF
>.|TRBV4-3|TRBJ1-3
CASSQDWISGNTIYF
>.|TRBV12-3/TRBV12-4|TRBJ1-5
CASSRPNQPQHF
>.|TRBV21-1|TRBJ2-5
CASSARPRGERYQETQYF
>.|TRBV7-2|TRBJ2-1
CASSLSGSSYNEQFF
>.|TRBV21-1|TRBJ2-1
CASSSRSHDEQFF
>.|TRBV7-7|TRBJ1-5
CASSLKWDQPQHF
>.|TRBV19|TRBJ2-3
CASSSTEGYTRTQYF
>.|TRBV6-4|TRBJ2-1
CASSGARDSHEQFF
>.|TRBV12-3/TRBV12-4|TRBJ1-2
CASSLQGYYGYTF
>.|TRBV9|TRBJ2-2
CASSSRAGELFF
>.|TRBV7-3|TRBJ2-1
CASSLGGSNEQFF
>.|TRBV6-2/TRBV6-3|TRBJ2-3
CASSVLAGGPNTQYF
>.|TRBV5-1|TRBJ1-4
CASSETDMGTNEKLFF
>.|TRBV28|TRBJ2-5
CASSLSRAKVETQYF
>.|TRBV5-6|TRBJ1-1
CASSLVLRPEAFF
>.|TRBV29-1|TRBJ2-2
CSVDRGANTGELFF
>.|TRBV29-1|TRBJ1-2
CSVVVGGLGYTF